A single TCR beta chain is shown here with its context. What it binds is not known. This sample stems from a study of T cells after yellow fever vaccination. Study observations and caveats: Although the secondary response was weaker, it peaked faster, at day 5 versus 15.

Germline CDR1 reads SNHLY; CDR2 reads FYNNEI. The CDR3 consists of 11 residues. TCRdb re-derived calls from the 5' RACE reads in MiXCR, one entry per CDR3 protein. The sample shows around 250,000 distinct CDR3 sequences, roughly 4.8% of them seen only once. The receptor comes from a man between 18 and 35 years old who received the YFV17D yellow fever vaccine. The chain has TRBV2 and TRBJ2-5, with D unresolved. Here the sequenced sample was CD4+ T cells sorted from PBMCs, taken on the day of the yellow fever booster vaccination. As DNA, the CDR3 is TGTGCTCAACGGGCAGAAGAGACCCAGTACTTC. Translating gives CAQRAEETQYF.